Only a few counts were recorded for the clone carrying this TCR beta chain. The antigen is undetermined. On the day of bone marrow donation, the related graft donor provided peripheral blood. The data belong to a study of T cells after posttransplantation cyclophosphamide. Whole-study results and caveats: Tissue-infiltrating T cells from skin or gut overlapped little with blood T cells. Donor CD8+ memory clones often dominated recipient blood repertoires at later times.

Sequencing was performed with immunoSEQ multiplex PCR; in TCRdb, only in-frame clones are kept and a portion is missing. The profile shows about 19,000 clones, approximately 87% of them singletons. This clonotype was sampled from a man aged 25-40 years in good health and a related stem cell transplant donor. The sequenced sample was memory CD4+ T cells sorted from blood.

The CDR3 reads CASSSLTGTYDLKHYEQYF. The CDR3 DNA follows: TGTGCCAGCAGCTCTCTGACTGGGACTTACGATCTGAAGCACTACGAGCAGTACTTC. This rearrangement joins TRBV7-6 to TRBJ2-7, with TRBD2 as a possible D gene (6 bases). This CDR3 spans 19 amino acids. Trimming removed 4 bases at V and 3 bases at J, with 28 bases between. Germline-derived CDR1 and CDR2 are SGHVS and FNYEAQ.